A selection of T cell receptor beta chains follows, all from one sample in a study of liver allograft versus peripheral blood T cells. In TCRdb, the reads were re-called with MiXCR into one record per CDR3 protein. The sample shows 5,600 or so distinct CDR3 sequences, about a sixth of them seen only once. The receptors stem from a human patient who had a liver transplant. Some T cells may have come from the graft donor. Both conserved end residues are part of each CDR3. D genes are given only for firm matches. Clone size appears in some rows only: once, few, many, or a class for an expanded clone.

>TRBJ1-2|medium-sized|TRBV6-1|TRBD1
TGTGCCAGCGGCAACACGCGGACAGGGTACTATGGCTACACCTTC
CASGNTRTGYYGYTF
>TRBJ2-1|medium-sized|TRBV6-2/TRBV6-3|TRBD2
TGTGCCAGCAGTTACATGGGACTAGACTACAATGAGCAGTTCTTC
CASSYMGLDYNEQFF
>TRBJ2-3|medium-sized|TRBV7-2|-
TGTGCCAGCAGCATCCACACAGATACGCAGTATTTT
CASSIHTDTQYF
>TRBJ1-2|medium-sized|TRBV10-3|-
TGTGCCATACAGGGACGGCCCTATGGCTACACCTTC
CAIQGRPYGYTF
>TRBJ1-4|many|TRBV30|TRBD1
TGTGCCTGGAGTGGCGGGACAGCTAATAATGAAAAACTGTTTTTT
CAWSGGTANNEKLFF
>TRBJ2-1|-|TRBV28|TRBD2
TGTGCCAGCAGTTCCCCGCAACTAGCGGGAGGGTACAATGAGCAGTTCTTC
CASSSPQLAGGYNEQFF
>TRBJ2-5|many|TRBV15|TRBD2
TGTGCCACCAGCATAGACCCCGGGACTAGCGGGAACGCTTACCAAGAGACCCAGTACTTC
CATSIDPGTSGNAYQETQYF
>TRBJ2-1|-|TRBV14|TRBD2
TGTGCCAGCAGCCAAGTGGGGAACGGGGGGGCCAATGAGCAGTTCTTC
CASSQVGNGGANEQFF
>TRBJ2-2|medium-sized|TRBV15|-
TGTGCCACCAGCAGAGATCGGGAAGGGCTCACCGGGGAGCTGTTTTTT
CATSRDREGLTGELFF
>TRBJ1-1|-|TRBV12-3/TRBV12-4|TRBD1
TGTGCCAGCAGTTTGGGACAGGGGAACACTGAAGCTTTCTTT
CASSLGQGNTEAFF
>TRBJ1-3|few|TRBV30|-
TGTGCTGGGGGGGAGGGAGCAGGAAACACCATATATTTT
CAGGEGAGNTIYF
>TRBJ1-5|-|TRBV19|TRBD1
TGTGCCAGTAGCAGGGGGATGGGGCAGCCCCAGCATTTT
CASSRGMGQPQHF
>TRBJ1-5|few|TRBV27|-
TGTGCCAGCAGTTTATTAGGGGGGCCTCACAATCAGCCCCAGCATTTT
CASSLLGGPHNQPQHF
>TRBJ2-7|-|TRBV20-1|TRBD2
TGCAGTGCCCAGCCTTCTAGCGGGAGCTCCTACGAGCAGTACTTC
CSAQPSSGSSYEQYF
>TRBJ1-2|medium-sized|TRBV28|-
TGTGCCAGCAGTTTTCAGGGACATGGCGGTAGCTATGGCTACACCTTC
CASSFQGHGGSYGYTF
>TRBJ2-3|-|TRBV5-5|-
TGTGCCAGCAGCGCCTTGGGGGATACGCAGTATTTT
CASSALGDTQYF
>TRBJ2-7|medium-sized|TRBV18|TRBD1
TGTGCCAGCTCAACAACGGGACAGGGCAACCACGAGCAGTACTTC
CASSTTGQGNHEQYF
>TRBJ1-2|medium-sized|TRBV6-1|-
TGTGCCAGCAGTAGCAGGGCGGGGGGCTACACCTTC
CASSSRAGGYTF
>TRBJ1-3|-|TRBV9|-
TGTGCCAGCAGCGTAGAGGACAGCGGAAACACCATATATTTT
CASSVEDSGNTIYF
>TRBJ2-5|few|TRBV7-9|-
TGTGCCAGCAGCTCTCGGGAGACCCAGTACTTC
CASSSRETQYF
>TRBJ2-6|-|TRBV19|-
TGTGCCAGTAGTACCGGACGGGGCTCTGGGGCCAACGTCCTGACTTTC
CASSTGRGSGANVLTF
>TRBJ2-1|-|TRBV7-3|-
TGTGCCAGCAGCCCTTCAGGGAGTTCCTACAATGAGCAGTTCTTC
CASSPSGSSYNEQFF
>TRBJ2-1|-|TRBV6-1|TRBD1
TGTGCCAGCAGCCAATACGGGACAGGGGACGGGTCCTACAATGAGCAGTTCTTC
CASSQYGTGDGSYNEQFF
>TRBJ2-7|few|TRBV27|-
TGTGCCAGCAGTTTAACAGCGACCTACGAGCAGTACTTC
CASSLTATYEQYF
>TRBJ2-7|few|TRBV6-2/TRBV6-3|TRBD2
TGTGCCAGCAGTTACTCGAGTAGGCGGGAGGTTGGCTACGAGCAGTACTTC
CASSYSSRREVGYEQYF
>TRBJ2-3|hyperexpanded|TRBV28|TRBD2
TGTGCCAGCAGACCCTGGACTAGCGGGGCCACAGATACGCAGTATTTT
CASRPWTSGATDTQYF
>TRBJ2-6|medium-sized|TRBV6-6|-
TGTGCCAGCAGTTACCCCGACACCTCTGGGGCCAACGTCCTGACTTTC
CASSYPDTSGANVLTF
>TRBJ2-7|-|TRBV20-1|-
TGCAGTGCTAGCCGACAGTACGAGCAGTACTTC
CSASRQYEQYF
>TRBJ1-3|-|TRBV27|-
TGTGCCAGCAGCGACAGAACACCCTCTGGAAACACCATATATTTT
CASSDRTPSGNTIYF
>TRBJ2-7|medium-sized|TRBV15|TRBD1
TGTGCCACCAGCAGGGACAGGGTAGTCGAGCAGTACTTC
CATSRDRVVEQYF
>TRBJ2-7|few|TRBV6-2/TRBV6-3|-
TGTGCCAGCAGTTACTACGTAGGTGGGGAGCAGTACTTC
CASSYYVGGEQYF
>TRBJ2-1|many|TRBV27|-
TGTGCCAGCCAGGGAGGAAACTACAATGAGCAGTTCTTC
CASQGGNYNEQFF
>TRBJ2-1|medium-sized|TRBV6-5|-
TGTGCCAGCAGTCTTCAGGGACGGGTTAGCTCCTACAATGAGCAGTTCTTC
CASSLQGRVSSYNEQFF
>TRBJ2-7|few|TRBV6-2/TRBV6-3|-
TGTGCCAGCAGCCCTGGGGGCTCCAGCGAGCAGTACTTC
CASSPGGSSEQYF
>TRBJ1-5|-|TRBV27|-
TGTGCCAGCAGTTTAGGGTCTATTGACGGGAACAATCAGCCCCAGCATTTT
CASSLGSIDGNNQPQHF
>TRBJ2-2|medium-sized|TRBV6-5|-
TGTGCCAGCAGTTACTCGAATGTAGGCCTAGTTTCGACCGGGGAGCTGTTTTTT
CASSYSNVGLVSTGELFF
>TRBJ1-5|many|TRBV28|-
TGTGCCAGCAGTCTCGTCCTTGGCAATCAGCCCCAGCATTTT
CASSLVLGNQPQHF
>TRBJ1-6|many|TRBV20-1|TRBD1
TGCAGTGCTATGGACAGGGGCTTCACCTATAATTCACCCCTCCACTTT
CSAMDRGFTYNSPLHF
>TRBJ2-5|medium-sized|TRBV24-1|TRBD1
TGTGCCACCAGTGATGGGACAGGCCCGGCTCAAGAGACCCAGTACTTC
CATSDGTGPAQETQYF
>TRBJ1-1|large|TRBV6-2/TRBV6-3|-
TGTGCCAGCAGTTACACCCAAAAGGACACTGAAGCTTTCTTT
CASSYTQKDTEAFF
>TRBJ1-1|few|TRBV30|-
TGTGCCTGGATGGTGAACACTGAAGCTTTCTTT
CAWMVNTEAFF
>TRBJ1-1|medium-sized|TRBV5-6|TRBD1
TGTGCCAGCAGCCTGGACAGGCCCGCTGAAGCTTTCTTT
CASSLDRPAEAFF
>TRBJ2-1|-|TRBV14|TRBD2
TGTGCCAGCAGCCCCGTTGTGAGCGGGAGCTCCAATGAGCAGTTCTTC
CASSPVVSGSSNEQFF
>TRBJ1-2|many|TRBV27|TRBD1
TGTGCCAGCGGCCGGGACAGGACTCCCCCCGGGCATGGCTACACCTTC
CASGRDRTPPGHGYTF
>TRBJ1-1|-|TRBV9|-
TGTGCCAGCAGCGTAGGAGACAGGAGGCGAGTCACTGAAGCTTTCTTT
CASSVGDRRRVTEAFF
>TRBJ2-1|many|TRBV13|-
TGTGCCAGCAGCCGAGAGGCCCACAATGAGCAGTTCTTC
CASSREAHNEQFF
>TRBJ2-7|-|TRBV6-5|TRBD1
TGTGCCAGCAGTTACCGGGACAGCACCTACGAGCAGTACTTC
CASSYRDSTYEQYF
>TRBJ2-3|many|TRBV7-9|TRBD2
TGTGCCAGCAGCTTATCCGTAGCGGGACTGAGCACAGATACGCAGTATTTT
CASSLSVAGLSTDTQYF
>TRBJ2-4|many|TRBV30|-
TGTGCCTGGAGTAGCCTCCCAGCATACATTCAGTACTTC
CAWSSLPAYIQYF
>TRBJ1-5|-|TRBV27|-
TGTGCCAGCCGTTGGGGTTCGGCTAGCAATCAGCCCCAGCATTTT
CASRWGSASNQPQHF
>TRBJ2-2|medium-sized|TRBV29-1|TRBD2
TGCAGCGTTGGGTCTCCGGGAGGCACCGGGGAGCTGTTTTTT
CSVGSPGGTGELFF
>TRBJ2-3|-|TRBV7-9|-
TGTGCCATAGCGGGGACAGCAAGCACAGATACGCAGTATTTT
CAIAGTASTDTQYF
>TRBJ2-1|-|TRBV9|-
TGTGCCAGCAGCGTAGAAAGCGGGCCGAGCTCCTACAATGAGCAGTTCTTC
CASSVESGPSSYNEQFF
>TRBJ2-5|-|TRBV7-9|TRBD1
TGTGCCAGCAGCCGGGACAGTTTCCAAGAGACCCAGTACTTC
CASSRDSFQETQYF
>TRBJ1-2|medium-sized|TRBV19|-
TGTGCCAGTAGTTGGTCCGGGTACGCTAACTATGGCTACACCTTC
CASSWSGYANYGYTF
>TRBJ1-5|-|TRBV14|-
TGTGCCAGTACTCGAAAAAAGATGAGCAGGGGATCTTGTCAGCCCCAGCATTTT
CASTRKKMSRGSCQPQHF
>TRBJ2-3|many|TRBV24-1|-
TGTGCCACCAGTTTGGGCCCAGGCACAGATACGCAGTATTTT
CATSLGPGTDTQYF
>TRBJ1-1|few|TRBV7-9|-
TGTGCCAGCAGCCCGCGAGGAGCTCTGGACACTGAAGCTTTCTTT
CASSPRGALDTEAFF
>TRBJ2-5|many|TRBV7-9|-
TGTGCCAGCAGCTTAGGCGTAGGAATGACACCGGCAGAGACCCAGTACTTC
CASSLGVGMTPAETQYF
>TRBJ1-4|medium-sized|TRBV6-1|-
TGTGCCAGCAGTGAAGGCGACAGGCAAAATGAAAAACTGTTTTTT
CASSEGDRQNEKLFF